Listed below are T cell receptor beta chains from one sample, sequenced in a study of T cells in Graves' hyperthyroidism and ophthalmopathy. TCRdb ran MiXCR on the multiplex PCR reads and lists one entry per CDR3 protein. The sample consists of fewer than 650,000 distinct CDR3 sequences, 14% of them appearing once. The sample comprised blood. These receptor sequences come from a woman aged 18-29 years with Graves' ophthalmopathy. The CDR3 runs from the conserved cysteine through the conserved F or W. D genes are given only for firm matches. Clone size, where shown, is once, few, many, or a class for clones that have expanded.

NA	12	TRBJ1-1	TRBV30	many	CAWSVPVTEAFF	TGTGCCTGGAGTGTACCAGTCACTGAAGCTTTCTTT
NA	13	TRBJ2-7	TRBV24-1	many	CATSMSEEGEQYF	TGTGCCACCAGTATGAGCGAAGAGGGCGAGCAGTACTTC
TRBD2	14	TRBJ2-5	TRBV18	many	CASERLAGAETQYF	TGTGCCAGCGAAAGACTAGCGGGAGCAGAGACCCAGTACTTC
NA	13	TRBJ1-1	TRBV27	many	CASGRAMNTEAFF	TGTGCCAGCGGAAGGGCCATGAACACTGAAGCTTTCTTT
NA	14	TRBJ1-5	TRBV4-2	NA	CASSQDNGNQPQHF	TGTGCCAGCAGCCAAGATAACGGCAATCAGCCCCAGCATTTT
TRBD1	15	TRBJ1-1	TRBV15	few	CATSTGQGLNTEAFF	TGTGCCACCAGCACCGGACAGGGCCTGAACACTGAAGCTTTCTTT
TRBD2	16	TRBJ2-1	TRBV28	many	CASSPSWDYRHDEQFF	TGTGCCAGCAGTCCCTCTTGGGACTACCGGCATGATGAGCAGTTCTTC
TRBD1	16	TRBJ1-2	TRBV29-1	many	CSVEDRGDLLHYGYTF	TGCAGCGTTGAGGACAGGGGGGATTTACTTCACTATGGCTACACCTTC
NA	15	TRBJ2-7	TRBV14	once	CASSQGQQSSYEQYF	TGTGCCAGCAGCCAAGGCCAGCAGAGCTCCTACGAGCAGTACTTC
TRBD1	15	TRBJ2-5	TRBV5-5	few	CASSPGTGNGETQYF	TGTGCCAGCAGCCCGGGGACAGGGAACGGAGAGACCCAGTACTTC
TRBD2	13	TRBJ2-7	TRBV15	many	CATSLLAGNEQYF	TGTGCCACCAGTCTACTAGCGGGAAACGAGCAGTACTTC
NA	16	TRBJ1-6	TRBV4-3	few	CASSPQDSSYNSPLHF	TGCGCCAGCAGCCCTCAGGACAGCTCCTATAATTCACCCCTCCACTTT
TRBD1	14	TRBJ1-1	TRBV3-1	many	CASSNQGVDTEAFF	TGTGCCAGCAGCAACCAGGGGGTGGACACTGAAGCTTTCTTT
NA	14	TRBJ1-3	TRBV6-1	NA	CASSPRRDINTIYF	TGTGCCAGCAGTCCTCGACGAGACATAAACACCATATATTTT
NA	17	TRBJ2-2	TRBV12-3/TRBV12-4	NA	CASSLTTLTDPAGELFF	TGTGCCAGCAGTTTAACTACTCTCACCGATCCCGCCGGGGAGCTGTTTTTT
NA	16	TRBJ2-5	TRBV27	many	CASSHQISGPGETQYF	TGTGCCAGCAGCCATCAAATATCCGGGCCGGGAGAGACCCAGTACTTC
NA	15	TRBJ2-7	TRBV6-1	few	CASRVMGTGSYEQYF	TGTGCCAGCAGGGTTATGGGCACAGGGTCCTACGAGCAGTACTTC
NA	16	TRBJ2-7	TRBV11-2	many	CASSRVPGRLPYEQYF	TGTGCCAGCAGCCGGGTTCCGGGACGACTACCCTACGAGCAGTACTTC
TRBD2	17	TRBJ2-2	TRBV11-1	NA	CASSQGSLAVNTGELFF	TGTGCCAGCAGCCAAGGGAGTCTAGCGGTGAACACCGGGGAGCTGTTTTTT
TRBD1	19	TRBJ1-1	TRBV7-8	few	CASSLFRWDRGSSNTEAFF	TGTGCCAGCAGCTTATTTCGATGGGACAGGGGGAGCTCGAACACTGAAGCTTTCTTT
TRBD2	14	TRBJ2-1	TRBV20-1	many	CSALLAGPYNEQFF	TGCAGTGCCCTTCTAGCGGGACCCTACAATGAGCAGTTCTTC
NA	18	TRBJ1-5	TRBV19	NA	CASSISPPGQRSNQPQHF	TGTGCCAGTAGTATCTCCCCTCCGGGACAAAGGAGCAATCAGCCCCAGCATTTT
TRBD2	15	TRBJ2-1	TRBV11-2	many	CASSSRASGRGKQFF	TGTGCCAGCAGCTCTAGGGCTAGCGGGAGAGGAAAGCAGTTCTTC
NA	13	TRBJ2-5	TRBV2	few	CASKRALEETQYF	TGTGCCAGCAAGAGAGCTTTAGAAGAGACCCAGTACTTC
NA	16	TRBJ1-4	TRBV24-1	NA	CATSDSRLWRGEKLFF	TGTGCCACCAGTGATTCACGTCTTTGGCGTGGTGAAAAACTGTTTTTT
NA	14	TRBJ1-2	TRBV28	NA	CASSWGVVGYGYTF	TGTGCCAGCAGTTGGGGGGTGGTTGGCTATGGCTACACCTTC
NA	13	TRBJ2-4	TRBV20-1	many	CSARTGSKNIQYF	TGCAGTGCCCGGACCGGATCCAAAAACATTCAGTACTTC
TRBD2	17	TRBJ2-4	TRBV6-1	NA	CASSRAGLAGGKNIQYF	TGTGCCAGCAGTCGTGCCGGACTAGCGGGAGGAAAAAACATTCAGTACTTC
NA	16	TRBJ1-3	TRBV7-3	few	CASSLTHVADGNTIYF	TGTGCCAGCAGCTTAACCCACGTGGCAGATGGAAACACCATATATTTT
NA	14	TRBJ2-5	TRBV7-9	NA	CASSLGDIEETQYF	TGTGCCAGCAGCTTGGGCGACATAGAAGAGACCCAGTACTTC
TRBD1	14	TRBJ2-3	TRBV20-1	many	CSASTGEGTDTQYF	TGCAGTGCTAGTACAGGGGAAGGCACAGATACGCAGTATTTT
NA	16	TRBJ1-3	TRBV6-6	few	CASSYRGSHSGNTIYF	TGTGCCAGCAGTTACCGAGGGTCGCACTCTGGAAACACCATATATTTT
NA	12	TRBJ2-1	TRBV7-9	many	CASTLHGEEQFF	TGTGCCAGCACCCTGCACGGAGAGGAGCAGTTCTTC
TRBD2	15	TRBJ2-3	TRBV20-1	NA	CSASGPLAGTDTQYF	TGCAGTGCTAGTGGCCCCCTAGCGGGCACAGATACGCAGTATTTT
NA	16	TRBJ2-7	TRBV7-2	many	CASSLVRVSTDREQYF	TGTGCCAGCAGCTTAGTCCGGGTTTCTACGGATAGAGAGCAGTACTTC
NA	15	TRBJ2-7	TRBV9	few	CASSVATGPAYEQYF	TGTGCCAGCAGCGTAGCTACCGGGCCCGCCTACGAGCAGTACTTC
TRBD2	17	TRBJ2-5	TRBV7-2	many	CASSLGAGGLGSETQYF	TGTGCCAGCAGCTTAGGGGCGGGGGGATTGGGGAGTGAGACCCAGTACTTC
NA	15	TRBJ2-4	TRBV5-1	NA	CASSQVPGDKNIQYF	TGCGCCAGCAGCCAAGTACCGGGGGACAAAAACATTCAGTACTTC
NA	13	TRBJ1-5	TRBV12-3/TRBV12-4	NA	CANSLEGDQPQHF	TGTGCCAACAGTTTAGAAGGGGATCAGCCCCAGCATTTT
NA	16	TRBJ2-4	TRBV20-1	many	CSASFRQGSAKNIQYF	TGCAGTGCTAGTTTCCGTCAGGGTTCGGCCAAAAACATTCAGTACTTC
NA	15	TRBJ1-1	TRBV18	NA	CASSPYGQRGTEAFF	TGTGCCAGCTCACCATACGGTCAACGCGGCACTGAAGCTTTCTTT
TRBD2	15	TRBJ2-7	TRBV6-2/TRBV6-3	once	CASSYPTSGLNEQYF	TGTGCCAGCAGTTACCCGACTAGCGGGCTCAACGAGCAGTACTTC
NA	13	TRBJ1-2	TRBV20-1	few	CSARLPTVRGYTF	TGCAGTGCTAGGTTGCCGACGGTACGTGGCTACACCTTC
TRBD2	19	TRBJ2-1	TRBV19	many	CASSIRLAGVSTSYNEQFF	TGTGCCAGTAGTATAAGACTAGCGGGAGTGTCTACCTCCTACAATGAGCAGTTCTTC
TRBD2	16	TRBJ2-7	TRBV6-5	many	CASSYFSLAGSYEQYF	TGTGCCAGCAGTTACTTTTCCCTAGCGGGCTCCTACGAGCAGTACTTC
NA	14	TRBJ2-1	TRBV5-1	NA	CASSAERAGNEQFF	TGCGCCAGCAGCGCGGAGAGGGCTGGCAATGAGCAGTTCTTC
NA	15	TRBJ2-2	TRBV11-2	many	CASSLDGGQTGELFF	TGTGCCAGCAGCTTAGATGGTGGACAGACCGGGGAGCTGTTTTTT
NA	14	TRBJ1-6	TRBV18	many	CASSPSGQNSPLHF	TGTGCCAGCTCACCGTCTGGACAAAATTCACCCCTCCACTTT
NA	11	TRBJ1-1	TRBV2	many	CASRAVFEAFF	TGTGCCAGCAGAGCAGTGTTCGAAGCTTTCTTT
NA	14	TRBJ1-1	TRBV2	few	CASSVGRTNTEAFF	TGTGCCAGCAGTGTTGGTAGGACGAACACTGAAGCTTTCTTT